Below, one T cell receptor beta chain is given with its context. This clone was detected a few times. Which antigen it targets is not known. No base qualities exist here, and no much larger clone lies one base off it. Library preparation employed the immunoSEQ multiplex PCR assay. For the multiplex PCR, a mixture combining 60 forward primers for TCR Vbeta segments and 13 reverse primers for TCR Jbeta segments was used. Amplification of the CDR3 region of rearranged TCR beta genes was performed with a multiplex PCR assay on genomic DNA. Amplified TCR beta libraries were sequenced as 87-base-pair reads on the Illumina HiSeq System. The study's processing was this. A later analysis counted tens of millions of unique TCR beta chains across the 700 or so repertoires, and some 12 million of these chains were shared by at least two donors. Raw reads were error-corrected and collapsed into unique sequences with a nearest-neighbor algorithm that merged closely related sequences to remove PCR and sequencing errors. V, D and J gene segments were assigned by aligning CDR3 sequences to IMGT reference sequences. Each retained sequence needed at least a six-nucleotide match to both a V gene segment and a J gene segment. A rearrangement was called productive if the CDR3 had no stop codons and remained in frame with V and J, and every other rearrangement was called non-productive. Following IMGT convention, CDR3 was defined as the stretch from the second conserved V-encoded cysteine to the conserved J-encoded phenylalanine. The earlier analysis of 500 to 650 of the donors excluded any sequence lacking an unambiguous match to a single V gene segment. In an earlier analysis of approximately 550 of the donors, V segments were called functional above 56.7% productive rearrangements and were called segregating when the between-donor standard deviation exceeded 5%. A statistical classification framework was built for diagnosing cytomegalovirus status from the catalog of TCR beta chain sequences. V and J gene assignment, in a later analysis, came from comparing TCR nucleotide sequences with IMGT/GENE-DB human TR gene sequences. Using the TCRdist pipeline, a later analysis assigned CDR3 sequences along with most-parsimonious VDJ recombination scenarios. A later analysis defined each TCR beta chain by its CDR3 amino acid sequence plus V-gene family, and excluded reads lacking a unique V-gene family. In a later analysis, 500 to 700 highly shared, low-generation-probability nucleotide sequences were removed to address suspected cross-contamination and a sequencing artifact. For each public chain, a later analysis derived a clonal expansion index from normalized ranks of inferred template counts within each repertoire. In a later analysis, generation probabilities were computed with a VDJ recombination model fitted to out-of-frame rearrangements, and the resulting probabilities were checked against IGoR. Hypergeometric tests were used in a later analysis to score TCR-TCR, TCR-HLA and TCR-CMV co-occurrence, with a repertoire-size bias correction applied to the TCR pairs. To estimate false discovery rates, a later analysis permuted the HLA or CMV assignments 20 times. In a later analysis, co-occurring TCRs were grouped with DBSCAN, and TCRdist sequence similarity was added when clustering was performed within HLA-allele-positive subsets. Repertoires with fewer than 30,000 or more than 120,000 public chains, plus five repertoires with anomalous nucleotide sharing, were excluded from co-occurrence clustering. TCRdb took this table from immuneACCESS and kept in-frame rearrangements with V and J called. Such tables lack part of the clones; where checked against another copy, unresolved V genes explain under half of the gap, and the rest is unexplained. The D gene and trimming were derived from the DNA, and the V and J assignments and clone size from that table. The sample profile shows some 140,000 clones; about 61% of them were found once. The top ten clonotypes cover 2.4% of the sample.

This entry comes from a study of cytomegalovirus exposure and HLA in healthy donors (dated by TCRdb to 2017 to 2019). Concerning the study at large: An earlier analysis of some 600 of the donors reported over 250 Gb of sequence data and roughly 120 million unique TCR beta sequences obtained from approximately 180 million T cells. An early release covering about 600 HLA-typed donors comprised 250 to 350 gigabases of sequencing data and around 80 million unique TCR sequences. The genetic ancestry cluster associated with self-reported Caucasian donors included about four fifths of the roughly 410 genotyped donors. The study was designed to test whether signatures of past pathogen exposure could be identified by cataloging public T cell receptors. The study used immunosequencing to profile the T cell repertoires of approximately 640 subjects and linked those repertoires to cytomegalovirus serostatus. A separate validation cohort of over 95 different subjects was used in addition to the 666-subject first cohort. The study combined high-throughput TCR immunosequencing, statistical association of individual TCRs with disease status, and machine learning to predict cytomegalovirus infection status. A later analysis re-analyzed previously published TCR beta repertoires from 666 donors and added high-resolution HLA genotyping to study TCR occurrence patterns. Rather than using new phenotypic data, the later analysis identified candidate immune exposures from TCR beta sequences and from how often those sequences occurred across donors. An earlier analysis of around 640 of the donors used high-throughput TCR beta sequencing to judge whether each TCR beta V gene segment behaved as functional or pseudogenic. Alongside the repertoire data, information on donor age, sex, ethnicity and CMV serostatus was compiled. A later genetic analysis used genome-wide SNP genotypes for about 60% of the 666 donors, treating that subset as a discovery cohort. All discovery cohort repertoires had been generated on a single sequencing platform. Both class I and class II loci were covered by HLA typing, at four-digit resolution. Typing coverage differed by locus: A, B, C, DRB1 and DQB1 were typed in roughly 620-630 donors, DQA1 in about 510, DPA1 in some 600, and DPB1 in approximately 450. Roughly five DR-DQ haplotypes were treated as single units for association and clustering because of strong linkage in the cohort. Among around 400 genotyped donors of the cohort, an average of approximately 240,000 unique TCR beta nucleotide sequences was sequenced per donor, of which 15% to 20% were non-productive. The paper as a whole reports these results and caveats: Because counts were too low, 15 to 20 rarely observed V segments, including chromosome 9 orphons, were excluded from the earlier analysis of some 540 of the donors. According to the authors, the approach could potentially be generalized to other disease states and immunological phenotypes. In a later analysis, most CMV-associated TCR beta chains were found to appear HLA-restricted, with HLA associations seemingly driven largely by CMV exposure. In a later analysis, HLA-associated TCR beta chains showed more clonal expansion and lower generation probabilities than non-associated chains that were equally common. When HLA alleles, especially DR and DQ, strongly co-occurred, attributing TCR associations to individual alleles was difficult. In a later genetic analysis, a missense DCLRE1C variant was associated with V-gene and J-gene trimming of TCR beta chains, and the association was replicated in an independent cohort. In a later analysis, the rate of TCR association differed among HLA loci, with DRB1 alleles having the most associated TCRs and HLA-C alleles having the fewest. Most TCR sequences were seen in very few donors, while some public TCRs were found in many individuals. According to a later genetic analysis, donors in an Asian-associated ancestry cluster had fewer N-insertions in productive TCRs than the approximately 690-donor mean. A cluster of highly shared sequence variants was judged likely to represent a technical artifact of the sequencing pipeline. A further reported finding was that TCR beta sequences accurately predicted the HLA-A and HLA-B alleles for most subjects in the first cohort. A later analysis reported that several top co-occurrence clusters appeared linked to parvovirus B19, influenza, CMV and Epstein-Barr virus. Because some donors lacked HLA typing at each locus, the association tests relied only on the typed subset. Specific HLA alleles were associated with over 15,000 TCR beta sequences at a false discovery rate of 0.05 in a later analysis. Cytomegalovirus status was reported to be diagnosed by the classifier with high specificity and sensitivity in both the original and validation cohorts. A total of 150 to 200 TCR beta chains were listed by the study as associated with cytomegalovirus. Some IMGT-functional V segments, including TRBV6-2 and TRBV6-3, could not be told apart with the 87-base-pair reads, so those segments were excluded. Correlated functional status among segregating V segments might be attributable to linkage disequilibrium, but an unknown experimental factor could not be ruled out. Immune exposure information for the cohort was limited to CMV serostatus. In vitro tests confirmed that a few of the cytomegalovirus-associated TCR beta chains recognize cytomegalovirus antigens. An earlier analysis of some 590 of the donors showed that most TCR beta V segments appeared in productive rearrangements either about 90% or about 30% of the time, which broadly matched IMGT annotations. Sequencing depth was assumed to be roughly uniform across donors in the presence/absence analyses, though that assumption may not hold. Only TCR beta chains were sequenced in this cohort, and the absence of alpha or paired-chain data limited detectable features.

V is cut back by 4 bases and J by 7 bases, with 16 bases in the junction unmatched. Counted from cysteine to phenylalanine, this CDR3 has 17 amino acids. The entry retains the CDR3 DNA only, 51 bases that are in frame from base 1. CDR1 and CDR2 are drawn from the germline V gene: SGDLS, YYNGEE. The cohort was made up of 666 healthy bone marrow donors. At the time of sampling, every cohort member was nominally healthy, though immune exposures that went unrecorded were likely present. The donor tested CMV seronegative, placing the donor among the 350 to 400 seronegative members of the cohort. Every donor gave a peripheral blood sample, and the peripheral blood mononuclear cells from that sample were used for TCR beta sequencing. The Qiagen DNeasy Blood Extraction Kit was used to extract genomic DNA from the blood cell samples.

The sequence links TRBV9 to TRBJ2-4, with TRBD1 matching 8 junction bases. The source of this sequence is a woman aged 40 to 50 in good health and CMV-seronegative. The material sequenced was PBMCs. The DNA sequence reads TGTGCCAGCAGCCCCTGGGGGACAGGTGGGAGTGGGAACATTCAGTACTTC. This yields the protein CASSPWGTGGSGNIQYF.